These 4 T cell receptor beta chains originate from one sample sequenced in a study of shared clonotypes between healthy human individuals. Profiling relied on immunoSEQ multiplex PCR, and the TCRdb table lists in-frame clones only, not all of them. In the table there are hundreds of thousands of clones, around three quarters of which are singletons. Sequencing was done on a sample of memory CD4+ T cells sorted from blood. As to subset: CD45RA-negative fraction. Receptors were obtained from a young woman in good health.

This rearrangement joins TRBV9 to TRBJ1-3; D is uncertain. Looked up from germline, CDR1 is SGDLS and CDR2 is YYNGEE. The CDR3 contains 15 residues. The V end was cut by 4 bases, the J end by 1 base, with 12 bases between. CDR3 sequence reads: CASSPAGFSGNTIYF. Written as DNA, the CDR3 is TGTGCCAGCAGCCCTGCAGGATTTTCTGGAAACACCATATATTTT.

The sample holds a few counts of this clone. J is TRBJ1-5 and V is TRBV6-1; 8 positions agree with TRBD1. The V gene's germline CDR1 is MNHNS and CDR2 SASEGT. V was clipped by 2 bases and J by 7 bases; unmatched bases: 13. This CDR3 is 17 amino acids long. The CDR3 reads CASSERGQAAGGQPQHF. The CDR3 bases are TGTGCCAGCAGTGAACGGGGACAGGCGGCCGGGGGGCAGCCCCAGCATTTT.

This clone was detected only a few times. The chain joins TRBV11-2 to TRBJ2-5; 8 bases are a match to TRBD1. Trimming at V came to 5 bases and at J to 3 bases, leaving 8 bases not matched to a gene. Per germline, CDR1 SGHAT and CDR2 FQNNGV. The CDR3 is 15 amino acids. The CDR3 protein is CASSPYVQGEETQYF. In DNA, the CDR3 is TGTGCCAGCAGCCCTTACGTACAGGGGGAAGAGACCCAGTACTTC.

V is TRBV9 and J is TRBJ2-1; possible D gene TRBD2, 6 bases. V was trimmed by 4 bases and J by 1 base, leaving 12 bases between them. This CDR3 has 15 amino acids. The germline V gene encodes CDR1 SGDLS and CDR2 YYNGEE. In nucleotides, the CDR3 is TGTGCCAGCAGCTCACGTGGGGGGTCCTACAATGAGCAGTTCTTC. Protein sequence: CASSSRGGSYNEQFF.